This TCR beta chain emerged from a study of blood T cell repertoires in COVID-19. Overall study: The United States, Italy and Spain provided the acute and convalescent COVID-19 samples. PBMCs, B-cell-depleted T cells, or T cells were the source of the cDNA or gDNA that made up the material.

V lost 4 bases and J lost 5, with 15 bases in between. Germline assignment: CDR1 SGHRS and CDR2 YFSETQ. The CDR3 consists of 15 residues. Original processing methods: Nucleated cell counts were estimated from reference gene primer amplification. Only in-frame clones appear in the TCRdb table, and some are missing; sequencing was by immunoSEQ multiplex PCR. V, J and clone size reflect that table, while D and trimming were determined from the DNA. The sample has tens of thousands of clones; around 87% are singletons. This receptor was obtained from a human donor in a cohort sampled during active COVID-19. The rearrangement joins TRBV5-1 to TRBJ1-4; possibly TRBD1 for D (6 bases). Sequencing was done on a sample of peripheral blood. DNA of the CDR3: TGCGCCAGCAGCACACAGGGAGGGCTGAATGAAAAACTGTTTTTT. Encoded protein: CASSTQGGLNEKLFF.